The 30 T cell receptor beta chains listed next were all sequenced from one sample in a study of blood T cell repertoires in COVID-19 (dated by TCRdb to 2019 to 2021). Library construction relied on the immunoSEQ multiplex PCR assay. Not all clones reach the TCRdb copy of this immuneACCESS table, which keeps in-frame sequences only. Checked studies attribute under half of the gap to unresolved V genes and leave the rest unexplained. Present in this sample are some 140,000 clones, 79% of which were seen just once. The ten biggest clones cover less than 4.5% of the sample. Sequences were obtained from peripheral blood. Receptors were obtained from a man aged 60 to 75 with acute or convalescent COVID-19.

This clone was seen just once. The rearrangement joins TRBV7-9 to TRBJ1-4; 8 bases map to TRBD1. The CDR3 has 14 residues. Trimming cost V 5 bases and J 4 bases; bases outside gene matches: 3. The germline CDR1 and CDR2 sequences are SEHNR and FQNEAQ (reference sequence). CDR3 sequence (DNA): TGTGCCAGCAGCCAAGGACAGGGTAATGAAAAACTGTTTTTT. It specifies CASSQGQGNEKLFF.

The CDR3 region is CASSQEFMRSGYTF. The CDR3 bases are TGTGCCAGCAGCCAAGAATTCATGAGGTCCGGCTACACCTTC. The J gene is TRBJ1-2, the V gene TRBV3-1 (or the pseudogene TRBV3-2); D call uncertain. Trimming cost V 0 bases and J 8 bases, with 13 bases left between them. The CDR3 totals 14 residues. Germline V CDR1 and CDR2: LGHDT, YNNKEL (reference sequence).

The chain links TRBV28 to TRBJ1-1; D is perhaps TRBD1 (6 bases). V was trimmed by 8 bases and J by 4 bases, leaving 8 bases between them. The germline V gene encodes CDR1 MDHEN and CDR2 SYDVKM. This CDR3 has 11 residues. In DNA form, the CDR3 reads TGTGCCAGCCAGGGGTTCACTGAAGCTTTCTTT. This gives the protein CASQGFTEAFF.

The genes are TRBV28 and TRBJ1-1; TRBD1 agrees at 12 bases. Germline lookup yields CDR1 MDHEN and CDR2 SYDVKM. V trimming: 6 bases; J trimming: 4 bases; junction bases outside the gene matches: 9. The CDR3 totals 16 residues. DNA of the CDR3: TGTGCCAGCAGCCGGGGACAGGGGGCGCAAAGCACTGAAGCTTTCTTT. It yields the protein CASSRGQGAQSTEAFF.

The chain recombines TRBV19 with TRBJ1-5; 10 bases are shared with TRBD1. The CDR3 totals 17 residues. Losses at the gene ends were 5 bases for V and 4 bases for J; bases not matched to a gene: 11. In germline, CDR1 is LNHDA, CDR2 SQIVND (reference sequence). CDR3 residues: CASSVGTGATSNQPQHF. CDR3 DNA: TGTGCCAGTAGTGTTGGGACAGGGGCAACATCTAATCAGCCCCAGCATTTT.

The J gene is TRBJ1-5, the V gene TRBV19; D remains ambiguous. The V gene's germline CDR1 is LNHDA and CDR2 SQIVND (reference sequence). The CDR3 is made up of 16 amino acids. V shed 3 bases and J shed 1 base, with 13 bases lying between them. CDR3 amino acids: CASSIGGRPSNQPQHF. CDR3 bases: TGTGCCAGTAGTATCGGAGGACGCCCAAGCAATCAGCCCCAGCATTTT.

This chain connects TRBV2 to TRBJ2-4; 8 bases line up with TRBD2. From germline, CDR1 is SNHLY and CDR2 FYNNEI. The junction had 10 bases not matched to a gene; V was cut back by 7 bases and J by 2 bases. CDR3 length equals 16 residues. The CDR3 here is CASTGRREVSKNIQYF. The DNA of the CDR3 is TGTGCCAGCACCGGAAGGCGGGAGGTGTCCAAAAACATTCAGTACTTC.

The J gene is TRBJ2-5, the V gene TRBV4-2, with 8 bases fitting TRBD1. The CDR3 length is 14 residues. With 1 base clipped from V and 5 bases from J, the junction kept 3 bases outside the gene matches. Germline CDR1 is LGHNA and CDR2 is YNFKEQ. CDR3 sequence reads: CASSQVDRGETQYF. CDR3 DNA sequence: TGTGCCAGCAGCCAAGTTGACAGGGGCGAGACCCAGTACTTC.

This clone has just one count. The genes are TRBV5-1 and TRBJ2-3, with TRBD2 matching over 7 bases. The CDR3 spans 16 residues. The trim removed 0 bases at V and 2 bases at J, leaving 6 bases unmatched. Germline CDR1 is SGHRS and CDR2 is YFSETQ. DNA of the CDR3: TGCGCCAGCAGCTTGGCCTTGGGAGGGTACACAGATACGCAGTATTTT. Translating it yields CASSLALGGYTDTQYF.

The V and J genes are TRBV3-1 (or the pseudogene TRBV3-2) and TRBJ2-7; the D gene is possibly TRBD2 (6 bases). CDR1 is LGHDT, CDR2 YNNKEL, per germline (reference sequence). This CDR3 is built from 19 residues. V was cut by 1 base and J by 2 bases, with 24 bases left in between. The CDR3 protein is CASSQVEPPSGTFTYEQYF. The CDR3 nucleotides are TGTGCCAGCAGCCAAGTGGAACCTCCCTCCGGGACTTTCACCTACGAGCAGTACTTC.

This clone came up a few times. The V and J genes are TRBV13 and TRBJ2-5; D remains unclear. With 2 bases removed from V and 4 bases from J, the gap between germline ends came to 8 bases. The CDR3 totals 13 residues. Looked up from germline, CDR1 is PRHDT and CDR2 is FYEKMQ (reference sequence). CDR3 sequence: CASSLFARETQYF. For the CDR3, the DNA is TGTGCCAGCAGCTTATTTGCTAGAGAGACCCAGTACTTC.

The V gene is TRBV7-2, the J gene TRBJ1-5; D perhaps matches TRBD1 (6 bases). The V and J ends lost 5 bases and 1 base respectively, with 9 bases between them. From germline, CDR1 is SGHTA and CDR2 FQGNSA. The CDR3 spans 14 residues. The CDR3 region has the DNA TGTGCCAGCAGCCCAGGGGTCAGCAATCAGCCCCAGCATTTT. Its translation is CASSPGVSNQPQHF. The variable domain in full, completed from reference TRBV7-2 and TRBJ1-5, reads GAGVSQSPSNKVTEKGKDVELRCDPISGHTALYWYRQSLGQGLEFLIYFQGNSAPDKSGLPSDRFSAERTGGSVSTLTIQRTQQEDSAVYLCASSPGVSNQPQHFGDGTRLSIL.

This clone was counted a few times. This rearrangement joins TRBV28 to TRBJ2-3, with no clear D. Germline-derived CDR1 and CDR2 are MDHEN and SYDVKM. This CDR3 region has 13 residues. Trimming left V 7 bases short and J 6 bases short, with 14 bases between. The CDR3 spells CASNYQLRDTQYF. DNA of the CDR3: TGTGCCAGCAACTACCAATTGCGGGATACGCAGTATTTT.

With regard to this clone: The identical CDR3 is also encoded by other nucleotide sequences in the sample. This sequence joins TRBV4-2 and TRBJ1-6, with TRBD1 identical over 7 bases. Germline V gene data show CDR1 as LGHNA and CDR2 as YNFKEQ. The J segment lost 6 bases and the V segment lost 0 bases, leaving 2 bases of the junction unmatched. The CDR3 totals 15 residues. CDR3 in DNA: TGTGCCAGCAGCCAAGAAACAGGGGCTAATTCACCCCTCCACTTT. Protein sequence: CASSQETGANSPLHF.

The CDR3 reads CASSVELAGADTQYF. The DNA of the CDR3 is TGTGCCAGCAGCGTAGAACTAGCGGGAGCTGATACGCAGTATTTT. The chain recombines TRBV9 with TRBJ2-3; TRBD2 matches 11 bases. This CDR3 contains 15 residues. Germline V CDR1 and CDR2: SGDLS, YYNGEE. V shed 0 bases, J shed 6 bases, and the junction held 3 bases outside the gene matches.

Many counts were recorded for this clone. The V and J genes are TRBV28 and TRBJ1-2, with D possibly matching TRBD1 (6 bases). From germline, CDR1 is MDHEN and CDR2 SYDVKM. This CDR3 contains 13 residues. Between the trimmed V and J ends, which lost 5 bases and 2 bases, there was a span of 9 bases. In DNA form, the CDR3 reads TGTGCCAGCAGTCCCGGGACAAACTATGGCTACACCTTC. Protein product: CASSPGTNYGYTF.

The chain couples TRBV7-2 to TRBJ2-5; D unresolved. V was cut by 5 bases and J by 2 bases, with 12 bases left in between. CDR1 SGHTA and CDR2 FQGNSA come from the germline V gene. The CDR3 runs 14 residues. The CDR3 DNA follows: TGTGCCAGCAGCCGCCGTGACGGGCAAGAGACCCAGTACTTC. Translated: CASSRRDGQETQYF.

This clone showed up just a few times. The rearrangement links TRBV4-1 to TRBJ1-4, with no clear D. The CDR3 has 14 residues. Germline V gene lookup returns CDR1 MGHRA and CDR2 YSYEKL. V shed 8 bases and J shed 2 bases, with 12 bases lying between them. As DNA, the CDR3 is TGCGCCAGCGGTCCGGGTAGGACTAATGAAAAACTGTTTTTT. It yields the protein CASGPGRTNEKLFF.

The chain carries TRBV9 and TRBJ1-5; D perhaps matches TRBD1 (5 bases). The CDR3 length is 15 residues. Germline V gene data show CDR1 as SGDLS and CDR2 as YYNGEE. The germline V and J ends were trimmed by 3 bases and 7 bases, with 17 bases remaining between them. The CDR3 DNA sequence: TGTGCCAGCAGCGAAACAGGTGACGGTAGGCAGCCCCAGCATTTT. It encodes CASSETGDGRQPQHF. Full variable domain (missing parts from reference TRBV9 and TRBJ1-5): DSGVTQTPKHLITATGQRVTLRCSPRSGDLSVYWYQQSLDQGLQFLIQYYNGEERAKGNILERFSAQQFPDLHSELNLSSLELGDSALYFCASSETGDGRQPQHFGDGTRLSIL.

J is TRBJ1-5 and V is TRBV6-5, with 9 bases aligning to TRBD1. The germline V gene has CDR1 MNHEY and CDR2 SVGAGI. V shed 6 bases, J shed 5 bases, and the junction held 5 bases outside the gene matches. The CDR3 runs 14 residues. CDR3 DNA sequence: TGTGCCAGCAGCCAGACAGGGGGATATCAGCCCCAGCATTTT. Protein sequence: CASSQTGGYQPQHF.

The V gene is TRBV18, the J gene TRBJ2-1, with TRBD1 matching 10 bases. The CDR3 loop spans 15 amino acids. Germline V gene lookup returns CDR1 KGHSH and CDR2 LQKENI. V lost 6 bases, J lost 4 bases, and 6 bases stayed unmatched. CDR3 sequence reads: CASSAGTGAYNEQFF. The CDR3 bases are TGTGCCAGCTCGGCCGGGACAGGGGCGTACAATGAGCAGTTCTTC.

In its sample, this clone was seen a few times. The chain carries TRBV24-1 and TRBJ1-5; 7 bases are shared with TRBD1. J gave up 4 bases and V 4 bases, and 6 bases lay outside the gene matches. This CDR3 region has 15 residues. Germline V lookup: CDR1 KGHDR, CDR2 SFDVKD. CDR3 sequence (DNA): TGTGCCACCAGTGACCACAGGGGTGGGAATCAGCCCCAGCATTTT. Protein: CATSDHRGGNQPQHF.

The chain employs TRBV13 and TRBJ2-2; TRBD2 agrees at 10 bases. This CDR3 is built from 16 residues. Germline V gene sequence: CDR1 PRHDT, CDR2 FYEKMQ (reference sequence). V lost 6 bases and J lost 2; bases outside the gene matches: 6. The CDR3 region is CASSSGLAVNTGELFF. Here the CDR3 DNA reads TGTGCCAGCAGTTCCGGACTAGCGGTAAACACCGGGGAGCTGTTTTTT. Based on the CDR3 plus reference TRBV13 and TRBJ2-2, the full variable domain is AAGVIQSPRHLIKEKRETATLKCYPIPRHDTVYWYQQGPGQDPQFLISFYEKMQSDKGSIPDRFSAQQFSDYHSELNMSSLELGDSALYFCASSSGLAVNTGELFFGEGSRLTVL.

The gene calls are TRBV2 and TRBJ2-4; the D gene is possibly TRBD2 (6 bases). Germline-derived CDR1 and CDR2 are SNHLY and FYNNEI. The CDR3 contains 13 residues. Trimming took off 5 bases at V and 3 bases at J, with 8 bases between the two ends. The CDR3 bases are TGTGCCAGCAGTTCGGGACTCAAAAACATTCAGTACTTC. It specifies CASSSGLKNIQYF.

J is TRBJ2-1 and V is TRBV24-1; 8 nucleotides match TRBD2. Germline CDR1 and CDR2: KGHDR and SFDVKD. The CDR3 contains 15 residues. V lost 6 bases, J lost 9 bases, and 12 bases stayed unmatched. The CDR3 DNA is TGTGCCACCAGTTACAGCGGGAGTTCCCAAGGTGAGCAGTTCTTC. Translation: CATSYSGSSQGEQFF.

This clone has a single count. The chain uses TRBV6-5 and TRBJ1-6; 10 bases map to TRBD1. The CDR3 contains 15 residues. J was trimmed by 7 bases and V by 6 bases; bases with no gene match: 6. Per the germline V gene, CDR1 is MNHEY and CDR2 is SVGAGI. CDR3 residues: CASSDRGLENSPLHF. In nucleotides, the CDR3 is TGTGCCAGCAGCGACAGGGGGCTCGAGAATTCACCCCTCCACTTT.

This clone came up once. The CDR3 nucleotides read TGTGCCAGCAGATACGGACAGGGATCATACACAGATACGCAGTATTTT. Its protein is CASRYGQGSYTDTQYF. The chain couples TRBV2 to TRBJ2-3; 8 bases line up with TRBD1. The CDR3 has 16 amino acids. Germline CDR1 reads SNHLY; CDR2 reads FYNNEI. Germline trimming cut 6 bases from V and 2 bases from J; bases unmatched to any gene: 10.

V usage is TRBV5-1 and J usage is TRBJ2-5, with TRBD1 matching 10 bases. The V gene end was trimmed by 0 bases and the J gene end by 5 bases; junction bases not matched to a gene: 7. The CDR3 extends over 16 amino acids. Per germline, CDR1 SGHRS and CDR2 YFSETQ. Here the CDR3 reads CASSLAPLGQGETQYF. DNA for the CDR3: TGCGCCAGCAGCTTGGCCCCTCTGGGACAGGGGGAGACCCAGTACTTC.

The gene calls are TRBV9 and TRBJ2-3; 7 bases align to TRBD2. This CDR3 has 13 amino acids. Trimming cost V 3 bases and J 6 bases; bases outside gene matches: 4. The germline V gene encodes CDR1 SGDLS and CDR2 YYNGEE. The CDR3 DNA follows: TGTGCCAGCAGCGATGGACTAGTGGATACGCAGTATTTT. Translating it yields CASSDGLVDTQYF.

This chain joins TRBV7-2 and TRBJ1-6, with 10 bases that match TRBD1. CDR3 length: 16 residues. V was pared by 5 bases and J by 6 bases, with 7 bases of the junction left unmatched. Germline V gives CDR1 SGHTA, CDR2 FQGNSA. CDR3 in amino acids: CASSPRDRGSNSPLHF. DNA for the CDR3: TGTGCCAGCAGCCCGCGGGACAGGGGTAGTAATTCACCCCTCCACTTT.